The rows below give T cell receptor beta chains drawn from one sample of a study of CD8+CD57+ T cells in acquired aplastic anemia. TCRdb re-derived calls from the reads in MiXCR, one entry per CDR3 protein. The table has some 180,000 distinct CDR3 sequences, 40% to 55% seen once; the top ten hold 2.5% to 3.5%. Sequencing used sorted CD4+, CD8+, or CD8+CD57+ T cells (not recorded which) from PBMCs. All receptors come from a human donor in good health. Both conserved end residues are part of each CDR3. The order of the fields is V gene, J gene, CDR3 protein.

>TRBV29-1|TRBJ2-7
CSVEAPAGGLYEQYF
>TRBV28|TRBJ1-3
CASSTQGAVNTIYF
>TRBV5-1|TRBJ1-2
CASSLRVQGEGYTF
>TRBV7-8|TRBJ2-1
CASSSFSGISYNEQFF
>TRBV20-1|TRBJ2-2
CSASDRIDTGELFF
>TRBV5-1|TRBJ2-2
CASNELAGAVGELFF
>TRBV6-2/TRBV6-3|TRBJ1-1
CASSSRGWEAFF
>TRBV10-3|TRBJ1-5
CATRLESNQPQHF
>TRBV7-3|TRBJ1-6
CASNRDRDNSPLHF
>TRBV6-1|TRBJ2-7
CASRADRGPYEQYF
>TRBV10-3|TRBJ1-3
CAISESQGLGNTIYF
>TRBV24-1|TRBJ2-3
CATSDLETGETDTQYF
>TRBV15|TRBJ2-1
CATKYNEQFF
>TRBV7-9|TRBJ2-7
CASSSSGGPYEQYF
>TRBV10-3|TRBJ1-2
CASSQRSQGYTF
>TRBV2|TRBJ2-3
CASSLYSGSTDTQYF
>TRBV20-1|TRBJ2-3
CSARGRSSTDTQYF
>TRBV7-7|TRBJ2-2
CASSSITGELFF
>TRBV3-1|TRBJ2-2
CASSKRGRGTGELFF
>TRBV20-1|TRBJ2-7
CSASGTSGRAEYF
>TRBV20-1|TRBJ2-3
CSAQPPSGSGFGDTQYF
>TRBV15|TRBJ2-1
CATNLKLAGGKEQFF
>TRBV19|TRBJ1-2
CASSIFSLNYGYTF
>TRBV27|TRBJ2-1
CASSLLAPYEQFF
>TRBV10-1|TRBJ2-3
CASSDTGLVGTSTDTQYF
>TRBV24-1|TRBJ1-5
CATSDLGQSKGNQPQHF
>TRBV5-6|TRBJ2-1
CASSLGWSSGRLTYNEQFF
>TRBV19|TRBJ2-2
CASSIATSVAGELFF
>TRBV19|TRBJ2-1
CASNQPGPGSDEQFF
>TRBV6-1|TRBJ2-7
CASSEARRTAEQYF
>TRBV4-3|TRBJ2-6
CASSQDWLNSGANVLTF
>TRBV12-3/TRBV12-4|TRBJ2-6
CASSEAGTGANVLTF
>TRBV28|TRBJ1-5
CASSLGAGGQPQHF
>TRBV3-1|TRBJ2-1
CASSLGPSAQNEQFF
>TRBV20-1|TRBJ1-2
CSATTGGSGYTF
>TRBV11-2|TRBJ1-5
CASSLGQTTSNQPQHF
>TRBV20-1|TRBJ2-7
CSAQESGSRYEQYF
>TRBV28|TRBJ1-6
CASSLSGPLHF
>TRBV10-3|TRBJ2-1
CAISDVLAPHNEQFF
>TRBV10-3|TRBJ2-1
CAIGAIPGLAERNEQFF
>TRBV24-1|TRBJ2-1
CATSDPTSGRAGEQFF
>TRBV29-1|TRBJ2-2
CSVGPSGRGTGELFF
>TRBV2|TRBJ1-2
CASSERRDSSGYTF
>TRBV10-3|TRBJ2-6
CAISAPNSGANVLTF
>TRBV10-3|TRBJ2-3
CAISEGTGALLDTQYF
>TRBV29-1|TRBJ1-6
CSVQTDFNSPLHF
>TRBV2|TRBJ2-3
CASSARTDTQYF
>TRBV11-2|TRBJ2-7
CASSLGVRDRVSWEQYF
>TRBV6-1|TRBJ2-7
CASNVQGTYEQYF
>TRBV7-3|TRBJ2-7
CASSEGQYPYEQYF
>TRBV19|TRBJ2-4
CASSMGGGFAKNIQYF
>TRBV7-3|TRBJ2-1
CASSSPGTGDYNEQFF
>TRBV7-2|TRBJ2-5
CASSLDRWAQYF
>TRBV10-3|TRBJ2-5
CAISPGTQETQYF
>TRBV7-3|TRBJ1-5
CASSATPWEPQHF
>TRBV2|TRBJ2-1
CASSETSLTYNEQFF
>TRBV2|TRBJ1-5
CASSGDGNQPQHF
>TRBV10-3|TRBJ1-6
CATKEAASPLHF
>TRBV5-1|TRBJ1-1
CASSLSIRTNTEAFF